A selection of T cell receptor beta chains follows, all from one sample in a study of T cell responses to AZD1222 COVID-19 vaccine. Clones were sequenced by immunoSEQ multiplex PCR, and TCRdb holds only the in-frame ones, with some missing. The repertoire has around 96,000 clones, 70% to 90% of them found once; the top ten carry 2.5% to 3.5%. This sample comprised peripheral blood, obtained on day 0 of AZD1222 vaccination. The receptors stem from an adult in good health. Both conserved end residues are part of each CDR3. A D gene is named only where the DNA matches it firmly. The listing skips clone size in some rows; elsewhere it reads once, few, many or a size class.

j_call,clone_size,v_call,d_call,cdr3_nt,cdr3_aa
TRBJ1-1,once,TRBV19,NA,TGTGCCAGTAGTATATACGGGACTGAAGCTTTCTTT,CASSIYGTEAFF
TRBJ1-2,NA,TRBV3-1/TRBV3-2,NA,TGTGCCAGCAGCCAGCCAGGGGTCTTTAACTATGGCTACACCTTC,CASSQPGVFNYGYTF
TRBJ2-2,NA,TRBV10-1,NA,TGCGCCAGCAGTGAGTCTAGCCGGGCGAACACCGGGGAGCTGTTTTTT,CASSESSRANTGELFF
TRBJ2-7,NA,TRBV6-2/TRBV6-3,TRBD1,TGTGCCAGCAGCACGCTGGACAGGGGCAGCTACGAGCAGTACTTC,CASSTLDRGSYEQYF
TRBJ1-1,NA,TRBV11-2,NA,TGTGCCAGCAGCTTAGTGGTACGGCTAAACACTGAAGCTTTCTTT,CASSLVVRLNTEAFF
TRBJ2-2,NA,TRBV11-2,NA,TGTGCCAGCAGCTTATGGGTCGGGCGGGGTAACACCGGGGAGCTGTTTTTT,CASSLWVGRGNTGELFF
TRBJ1-6,NA,TRBV4-1,NA,TGCGCCAGCAGCCAGGCAGGGTTCTATAATTCACCCCTCCACTTT,CASSQAGFYNSPLHF
TRBJ1-5,NA,TRBV5-5,NA,TGTGCCAGCAGCTTGACAGTTGGCAATCAGCCCCAGCATTTT,CASSLTVGNQPQHF
TRBJ2-2,NA,TRBV14,TRBD1,TGTGCCAGTGGAAGACAGGGGAGTAACACCGGGGAGCTGTTTTTT,CASGRQGSNTGELFF
TRBJ2-1,NA,TRBV7-9,TRBD2,TGTGCCAGCAGTATAGCGGGGGGACACAATGAGCAGTTCTTC,CASSIAGGHNEQFF
TRBJ1-6,NA,TRBV25-1,TRBD1,TGTGCCAGCAGTCCACCGACAGGGAATAATTCACCCCTCCACTTT,CASSPPTGNNSPLHF
TRBJ2-3,NA,TRBV4-1,NA,TGCGCCAGCAGCCAAGATACAACTAGGCGGACAGATACGCAGTATTTT,CASSQDTTRRTDTQYF
TRBJ2-6,NA,TRBV6-4,NA,TGTGCCAGCAGTGACGGGGGATCAGCTGGGGCCAACGTCCTGACTTTC,CASSDGGSAGANVLTF
TRBJ2-4,few,TRBV12-3/TRBV12-4,TRBD2,TGTGCCAGCAGGCCGGGGGGTACGAACATTCAGTACTTC,CASRPGGTNIQYF
TRBJ1-2,NA,TRBV10-1,NA,TGCGCCAGCAGCCCAGACAACAACTATGGCTACACCTTC,CASSPDNNYGYTF
TRBJ1-5,NA,TRBV19,NA,TGTGCCAGTAGCATACCGGTTAGGGGACTTAATAGCAATCAGCCCCAGCATTTT,CASSIPVRGLNSNQPQHF
TRBJ2-7,NA,TRBV11-2,NA,TGTGCCAGCAGCTTAGATCGGGGCAGCTCCTACGAGCAGTACTTC,CASSLDRGSSYEQYF
TRBJ2-1,NA,TRBV5-5,NA,TGTGCCAGCAGCCGCTACGGCTCGAGCTCCTACAATGAGCAGTTCTTC,CASSRYGSSSYNEQFF
TRBJ1-1,NA,TRBV3-1/TRBV3-2,NA,TGTGCCAGCAGCCAGGGACGGTATTACACTGAAGCTTTCTTT,CASSQGRYYTEAFF
TRBJ1-1,NA,TRBV30,NA,TGTGCCTGGAGTGTACTCCGGAGCGGGCCCCGCGAAGCTTTCTTT,CAWSVLRSGPREAFF
TRBJ1-2,NA,TRBV12-3/TRBV12-4,NA,TGTGCCAGCAGAGGACAGTTCTATGGCTACACCTTC,CASRGQFYGYTF
TRBJ2-6,NA,TRBV3-1/TRBV3-2,NA,TGTGCCAGCAGCCCCTGGCGCCCCGGGGCCAACGTCCTGACTTTC,CASSPWRPGANVLTF
TRBJ2-3,once,TRBV11-2,NA,TGTGCCAGCAGCTCCCTCTTTGTCAAGGGACGGCAGTATTTT,CASSSLFVKGRQYF
TRBJ1-4,few,TRBV7-9,TRBD1,TGTGCCAGCAGCTTAGTTGGACAGGGAGAGGAAAAACTGTTTTTT,CASSLVGQGEEKLFF
TRBJ1-5,few,TRBV19,TRBD1,TGTGCCAGTAGGACAGGGGGTTATAGCAATCAGCCCCAGCATTTT,CASRTGGYSNQPQHF
TRBJ1-1,few,TRBV7-2,NA,TGTGCCAGCAGCTTAGGACAGAACACTGAAGCTTTCTTT,CASSLGQNTEAFF
TRBJ1-1,NA,TRBV7-2,NA,TGTGCCAGCAGCTCCCAGGGGCAGGGGACTGAAGCTTTCTTT,CASSSQGQGTEAFF
TRBJ1-4,NA,TRBV5-8,NA,TGTGCCAGCAGCTGGGGTTGGGGAGACGCAACTAATGAAAAACTGTTTTTT,CASSWGWGDATNEKLFF
TRBJ1-2,NA,TRBV5-1,NA,TGCGCCAGCCGGCGGGACCAGGGCCTCTATGGCTACACCTTC,CASRRDQGLYGYTF
TRBJ1-1,NA,TRBV29-1,NA,TGCAGCGTTGTTAGGGCAGACACTGAAGCTTTCTTT,CSVVRADTEAFF
TRBJ1-1,NA,TRBV19,NA,TGTGCCAGTAGTAGAACAGCTAACACTGAAGCTTTCTTT,CASSRTANTEAFF
TRBJ2-3,NA,TRBV6-1,NA,TGTGCCAGCAGTGAGCCCGGCACAGATACGCAGTATTTT,CASSEPGTDTQYF
TRBJ1-4,NA,TRBV6-5,NA,TGTGCCAGCAGTTACTCGAGAGGGGGGCGCAATGAAAAACTGTTTTTT,CASSYSRGGRNEKLFF
TRBJ2-3,NA,TRBV5-1,TRBD1,TGCGCCAGCAGCGCGGGACAGGGGGCTTCAGATACGCAGTATTTT,CASSAGQGASDTQYF
TRBJ1-1,NA,TRBV2,TRBD1,TGTGCCAGCAGTGGGGACAGAGAAGGGTTGGGCACTGAAGCTTTCTTT,CASSGDREGLGTEAFF
TRBJ2-7,NA,TRBV15,TRBD2,TGTGCCACCAGCAGGGGCGGGGGGGCGCTCTACGAGCAGTACTTC,CATSRGGGALYEQYF
TRBJ1-4,NA,TRBV7-2,NA,TGTGCCAGCAGCTTAGAGAGGGGCAGGTGGGAAAAACTGTTTTTT,CASSLERGRWEKLFF
TRBJ1-1,NA,TRBV30,NA,TGTGCCTGGAGATCAGCGAACACTGAAGCTTTCTTT,CAWRSANTEAFF
TRBJ1-1,NA,TRBV2,TRBD1,TGTGCCAGCAGACCACAGGGGGCATCAGCTTTCTTT,CASRPQGASAFF
TRBJ2-5,once,TRBV30,TRBD2,TGTGCCTGGAGTGTACTAGCGGGGGTGCAAGAGACCCAGTACTTC,CAWSVLAGVQETQYF
TRBJ1-1,NA,TRBV30,NA,TGTGCCTGGAGTGTATCTGGGGGGTCAGCTTTCTTT,CAWSVSGGSAFF
TRBJ1-6,NA,TRBV6-6,NA,TGTGCCAGCAGTTACTCGTTAATGGGTTCACCCCTCCACTTT,CASSYSLMGSPLHF
TRBJ1-4,NA,TRBV6-2/TRBV6-3,NA,TGTGCCAGCAGTCGGACAGCTAATGAAAAACTGTTTTTT,CASSRTANEKLFF